This entry lists 12 T cell receptor beta chains sequenced from one sample in a study of beta chain features in type 1 diabetes. General study points: Patients with Type 1 diabetes showed moderately but significantly shorter TCRB CDR3s in all four CD4+ subsets.

For these receptors, no antigen is known. Isolated RNA was reverse transcribed in full, so expressed TCRB transcripts were sequenced. Profiled with immunoSEQ multiplex PCR; TCRdb holds only in-frame clones, not every one. Of 95,000 to 150,000 clones listed, roughly 17% were seen once; the top ten hold 2.3%. The sequencing sample was made of central memory CD4+ T cells from blood. These receptors all stem from a man aged 25 to 45 with type 1 diabetes.

This clone was seen a few times. The chain employs TRBV28 and TRBJ1-3; the D gene is possibly TRBD1 (5 bases). Germline lookup yields CDR1 MDHEN and CDR2 SYDVKM. V lost 2 bases and J lost 0, with 14 bases in between. This CDR3 is 17 amino acids long. In nucleotides, the CDR3 is TGTGCCAGCAGTTTAGTAGACAGCGGCCCCTCTGGAAACACCATATATTTT. This codes for CASSLVDSGPSGNTIYF.

The chain employs TRBV18 and TRBJ1-2; D perhaps matches TRBD1 (5 bases). CDR3 length: 15 amino acids. V lost 3 bases to trimming and J lost 6 bases, with 17 bases between them. Looked up from germline, CDR1 is KGHSH and CDR2 is LQKENI. The DNA for the CDR3 is TGTGCCAGCTCACCGAGTCGGGGTGGCAGGGATGGCTACACCTTC. As protein: CASSPSRGGRDGYTF.

The chain has TRBV25-1 and TRBJ1-6, with TRBD1 matching 10 bases. V gave up 5 bases and J gave up 10 bases; unmatched junction bases: 5. This CDR3 has 14 amino acids. In germline, CDR1 is MGHDK, CDR2 SYGVNS. Here the CDR3 DNA reads TGTGCCAGCAGTCAGACAGGGGGCCGATCACCCCTCCACTTT. This codes for CASSQTGGRSPLHF.

This clone has more than one count but fewer than ten. The chain employs TRBV19 and TRBJ1-5; TRBD1 aligns across 7 bases. J was trimmed by 5 bases and V by 11 bases; bases with no gene match: 12. Germline CDR1 and CDR2: LNHDA and SQIVND (reference sequence). The CDR3 totals 14 residues. CDR3 coding DNA: TGTGCCTCCTCTAAAGGACAGGTTCATCAGCCCCAGCATTTT. This gives the protein CASSKGQVHQPQHF.

This clone has only a few counts. This sequence joins TRBV29-1 and TRBJ1-3; D is unresolved. Per germline, CDR1 SQVTM and CDR2 ANQGSEA. The V and J ends lost 5 bases and 0 bases respectively, with 11 bases between them. This CDR3 spans 14 amino acids. The CDR3 reads CSVLNPLSGNTIYF. CDR3 DNA: TGCAGCGTTCTCAACCCCCTCTCTGGAAACACCATATATTTT.

This chain uses TRBV6-6 with TRBJ2-5; D not resolved. CDR1 is MNHNY, CDR2 SVGAGI, per germline (reference sequence). V lost 8 bases, J lost 2 bases, and 6 bases lay in between. The CDR3 is 11 residues long. The CDR3 coding sequence is TGTGCCAGCGGGCAGCAAGAGACCCAGTACTTC. It encodes CASGQQETQYF.

This clone has just a few counts. This chain's CDR3 is CASSVDPSGETTYNEQFF. In nucleotides, the CDR3 is TGTGCCAGCAGCGTAGATCCTAGCGGGGAAACGACTTACAATGAGCAGTTCTTC. V gene TRBV9 combines with J gene TRBJ2-1; TRBD2 matches 9 bases. CDR1 and CDR2 (germline): SGDLS, YYNGEE. CDR3 size: 18 residues. V shed 0 bases and J 4 bases; nucleotides not matched to a gene: 11.

There are a few counts of this clone. This chain connects TRBV25-1 to TRBJ2-7; 10 bases fit TRBD2. Trimming at V came to 4 bases and at J to 7 bases, leaving 10 bases not matched to a gene. Germline loops: CDR1 MGHDK, CDR2 SYGVNS. The CDR3 is 15 residues long. The CDR3 here is CASSVSSGGPREQYF. CDR3 sequence (DNA): TGTGCCAGCAGTGTTTCTAGCGGGGGCCCGAGAGAGCAGTACTTC.

The V gene is TRBV9, the J gene TRBJ1-3; no definite D call. The germline V and J ends were trimmed by 3 bases and 0 bases, with 13 bases remaining between them. Germline V lookup: CDR1 SGDLS, CDR2 YYNGEE. This CDR3 is built from 16 residues. In nucleotides, the CDR3 is TGTGCCAGCAGCGAGGCAATTCTACGCTCTGGAAACACCATATATTTT. Encoded protein: CASSEAILRSGNTIYF.

This clone appeared a few times. The junction shows a germline mismatch at one end, possibly a read error. V is TRBV10-3 and J is TRBJ2-1, with 8 bases lining up with TRBD1. This CDR3 has 16 residues. Germline-derived CDR1 and CDR2 are ENHRY and SYGVKD. This CDR3 reads CAISEFLLTGDNEQFF. CDR3 DNA: TGTGCCATCAGCGAGTTCCTACTGACAGGGGATAATGAGCAGTTCTTC.

This clone was seen repeatedly, ten times or more. The V gene is TRBV7-2, the J gene TRBJ2-2; unclear D gene. The CDR3 runs to 12 residues. Germline CDR1 is SGHTA and CDR2 is FQGNSA. Trimming removed 5 bases at V and 4 bases at J, with 5 bases between. The CDR3 DNA is TGTGCCAGCAGCACCTCCACCGGGGAGCTGTTTTTT. This gives the protein CASSTSTGELFF.

The chain uses TRBV27 and TRBJ2-3, with 10 positions matching TRBD2. The germline V gene encodes CDR1 MNHEY and CDR2 SMNVEV (reference sequence). The V segment lost 5 bases and the J segment 2 bases; nucleotides outside the gene matches: 4. The CDR3 is 15 amino acids. The CDR3 loop reads CASSLAGASTDTQYF. CDR3 nucleotides: TGTGCCAGCAGTCTAGCGGGGGCCTCCACAGATACGCAGTATTTT.